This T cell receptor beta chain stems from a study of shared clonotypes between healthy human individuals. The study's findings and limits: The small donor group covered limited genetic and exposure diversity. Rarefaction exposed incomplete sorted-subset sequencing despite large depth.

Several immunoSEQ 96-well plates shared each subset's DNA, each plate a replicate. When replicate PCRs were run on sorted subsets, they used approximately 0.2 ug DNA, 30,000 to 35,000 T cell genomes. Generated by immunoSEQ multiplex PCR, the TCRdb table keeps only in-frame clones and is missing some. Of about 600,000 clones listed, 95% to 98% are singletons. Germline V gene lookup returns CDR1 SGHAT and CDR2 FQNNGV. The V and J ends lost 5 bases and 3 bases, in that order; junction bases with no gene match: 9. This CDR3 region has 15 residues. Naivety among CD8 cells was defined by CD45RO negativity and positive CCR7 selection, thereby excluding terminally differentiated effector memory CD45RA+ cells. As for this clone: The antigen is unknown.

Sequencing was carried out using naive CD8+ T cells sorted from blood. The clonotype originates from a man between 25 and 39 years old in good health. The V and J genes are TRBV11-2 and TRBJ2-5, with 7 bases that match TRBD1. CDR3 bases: TGTGCCAGCAGCGGTTGGACAGGAGGCGAAGAGACCCAGTACTTC. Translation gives CASSGWTGGEETQYF.